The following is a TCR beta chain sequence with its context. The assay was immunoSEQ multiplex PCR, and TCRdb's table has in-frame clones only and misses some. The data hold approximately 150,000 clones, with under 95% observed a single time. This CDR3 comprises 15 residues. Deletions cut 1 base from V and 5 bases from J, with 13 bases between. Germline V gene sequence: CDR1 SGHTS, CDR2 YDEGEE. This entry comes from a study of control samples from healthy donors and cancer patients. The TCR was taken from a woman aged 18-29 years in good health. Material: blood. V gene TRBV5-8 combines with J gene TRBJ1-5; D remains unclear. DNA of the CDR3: TGTGCCAGCAGCTTGAGAATGCGGAGAGATCAGCCCCAGCATTTT. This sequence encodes CASSLRMRRDQPQHF.